The source of this T cell receptor (beta chain) is a study of T-cell memory formation after mild COVID-19. Study conclusions and caveats: Pre-infection memory contained some responding clones, which suggested that cross-reactive memory had joined.

TCRdb re-called the 5' RACE reads with MiXCR, one entry per CDR3 protein. The data contain about 600,000 distinct CDR3 sequences, about 20% of them singletons. There are a few counts of this clonotype. The antigen is not known. CDR1 and CDR2 from the germline V gene are SGHRS and YFSETQ. Between the trimmed V and J ends, which lost 0 bases and 7 bases, there was a span of 20 bases. This CDR3 spans 17 amino acids. The sequenced sample consisted of PBMCs or a T cell subset sorted from them (not recorded which). The receptor was isolated from an adult woman who had mild COVID-19 (a few samples of this study predate the infection). Cell type and time point are not known. V usage is TRBV5-1 and J usage is TRBJ2-1, with TRBD2 as a possible D gene (6 bases). CDR3 sequence reads: CASSLGDSWRVQNEQFF. The DNA for the CDR3 is TGCGCCAGCAGCTTGGGAGACAGTTGGAGGGTCCAGAATGAGCAGTTCTTC.